The rows below give T cell receptor beta chains drawn from one sample of a study of cytomegalovirus exposure and HLA in healthy donors. Using immunoSEQ multiplex PCR, the repertoire was profiled, and TCRdb retains in-frame clones only, with some absent. The sample has about 300,000 clones; just over 85% are singletons. Source material: PBMCs. These receptors originate from a man aged 40-49 years in good health and CMV-seropositive. The CDR3 runs from the conserved cysteine through the conserved F or W. Fields, in order: V gene, clone size, J gene, D gene, CDR3 DNA, CDR3 protein. D genes are given only for firm matches. Some rows mark clone size as missing; the rest say once, few, many or name a class of expanded clone.

TRBV7-2	NA	TRBJ2-3	NA	TGTGCCAGCAGCTTATTTAGCGGAGTCACAGATACGCAGTATTTT	CASSLFSGVTDTQYF
TRBV7-3	few	TRBJ2-3	NA	TGTGCCAGCAGCCAGGGGGACCTCGGGGGGGGATTCGCGCAGTATTTT	CASSQGDLGGGFAQYF
TRBV29-1	NA	TRBJ1-1	TRBD1	TGCAGCGTTGAAGCCTGGGACAGGGAGGCGTCTGCTTTCTTT	CSVEAWDREASAFF
TRBV9	NA	TRBJ2-1	TRBD2	TGTGCCAGCAGCAGATCCTCGGGACTAGCGGGATACAATGAGCAGTTCTTC	CASSRSSGLAGYNEQFF
TRBV28	NA	TRBJ1-3	NA	TGTGCCAGCAGTTTAGGGGGCAGAGGAAACACCATATATTTT	CASSLGGRGNTIYF
TRBV13	NA	TRBJ2-7	TRBD2	TGTGCCAGCAGCGGGGGACTAGCGGTCTACGAGCAGTACTTC	CASSGGLAVYEQYF
TRBV11-2	NA	TRBJ2-3	NA	TGTGCCAGCAGCCAAGGGGCAGGGGGGAGGACAGATACGCAGTATTTT	CASSQGAGGRTDTQYF
TRBV29-1	NA	TRBJ2-7	NA	TGCAGCGTTGAAGGCCAGGCGAACTACGAGCAGTACTTC	CSVEGQANYEQYF
TRBV5-4	NA	TRBJ1-3	NA	TGTGCCAGCAGCGCGGGACTGTCTGGAAACACCATATATTTT	CASSAGLSGNTIYF
TRBV7-2	NA	TRBJ1-5	TRBD1	TGTGCCAGCAGCTCTGGGACAGGGGCCCTCTGGAGCAATCAGCCCCAGCATTTT	CASSSGTGALWSNQPQHF
TRBV4-1	once	TRBJ1-1	TRBD1	TGCGCCAGCAGCCAAGGGAGGGGGCTGAACACTGAAGCTTTCTTT	CASSQGRGLNTEAFF
TRBV6-1	NA	TRBJ2-7	NA	TGTGCCAGCAGTGAAGCCTACTTAGCGGCGATTCCTTATGAGCAGTACTTC	CASSEAYLAAIPYEQYF
TRBV7-3	NA	TRBJ2-5	NA	TGTGCCAGCAGCTTAACGAGGGTAGCGGAAGAGACCCAGTACTTC	CASSLTRVAEETQYF
TRBV6-5	NA	TRBJ1-2	NA	TGTGCCAGCAGTTTCGGACAAGCCGACTATGGCTACACCTTC	CASSFGQADYGYTF
TRBV7-3	NA	TRBJ2-1	TRBD2	TGTGCCAGCAGCTTAAGTCGTAGCGGGGGGAATGAGCAGTTCTTC	CASSLSRSGGNEQFF
TRBV2	once	TRBJ2-1	TRBD1	TGTGCCAGCAGTGCAGGGGGCGGCCTGAACAATGAGCAGTTCTTC	CASSAGGGLNNEQFF
TRBV6-5	few	TRBJ1-1	NA	TGTGCCAGCAGTTACTCGGCAGGGCCCGTTAGGGAAGCTTTCTTT	CASSYSAGPVREAFF